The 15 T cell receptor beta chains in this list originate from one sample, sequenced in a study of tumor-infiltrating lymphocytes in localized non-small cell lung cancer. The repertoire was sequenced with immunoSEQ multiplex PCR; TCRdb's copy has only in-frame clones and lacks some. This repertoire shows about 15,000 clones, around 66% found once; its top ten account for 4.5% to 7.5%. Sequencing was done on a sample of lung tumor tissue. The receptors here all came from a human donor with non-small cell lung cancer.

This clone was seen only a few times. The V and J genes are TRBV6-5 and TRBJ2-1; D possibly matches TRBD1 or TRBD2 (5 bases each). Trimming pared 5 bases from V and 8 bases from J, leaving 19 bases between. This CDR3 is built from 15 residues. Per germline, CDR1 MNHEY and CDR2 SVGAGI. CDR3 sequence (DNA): TGTGCCAGCAGTCCCAGAGGGGTGGGGTCCTATGAGCAGTTCTTC. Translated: CASSPRGVGSYEQFF.

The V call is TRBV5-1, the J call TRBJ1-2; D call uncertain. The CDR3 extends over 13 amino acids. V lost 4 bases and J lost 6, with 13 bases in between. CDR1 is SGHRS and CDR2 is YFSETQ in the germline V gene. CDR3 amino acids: CASSAQHTNGYTF. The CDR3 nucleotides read TGCGCCAGCAGCGCCCAACATACAAATGGCTACACCTTC.

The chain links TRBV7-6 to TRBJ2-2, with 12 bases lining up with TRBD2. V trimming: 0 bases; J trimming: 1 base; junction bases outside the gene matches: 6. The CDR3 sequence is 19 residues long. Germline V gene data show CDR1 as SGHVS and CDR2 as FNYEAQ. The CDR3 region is CASSLAPLAGGLNTGELFF. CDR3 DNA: TGTGCCAGCAGCTTAGCGCCCCTAGCGGGAGGGTTGAACACCGGGGAGCTGTTTTTT.

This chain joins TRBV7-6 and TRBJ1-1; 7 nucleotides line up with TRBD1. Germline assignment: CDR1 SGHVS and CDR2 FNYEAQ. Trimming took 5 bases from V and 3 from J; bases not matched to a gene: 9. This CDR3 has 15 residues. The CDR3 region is CASSVRQGGDTEAFF. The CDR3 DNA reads TGTGCCAGCAGCGTAAGACAGGGTGGAGACACTGAAGCTTTCTTT.

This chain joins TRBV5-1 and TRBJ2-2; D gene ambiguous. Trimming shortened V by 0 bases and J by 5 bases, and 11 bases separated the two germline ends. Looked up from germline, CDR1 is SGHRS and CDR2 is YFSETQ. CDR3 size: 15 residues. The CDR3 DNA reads TGCGCCAGCAGCTTGGAGACTCCGGAAACCGGGGAGCTGTTTTTT. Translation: CASSLETPETGELFF.

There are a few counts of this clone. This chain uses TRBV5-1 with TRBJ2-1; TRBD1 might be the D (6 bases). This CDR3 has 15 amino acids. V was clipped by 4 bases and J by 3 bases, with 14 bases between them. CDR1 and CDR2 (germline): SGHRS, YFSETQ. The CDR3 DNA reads TGCGCCAGCAGCCTGTCCAGGGGTAACTACAATGAGCAGTTCTTC. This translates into CASSLSRGNYNEQFF.

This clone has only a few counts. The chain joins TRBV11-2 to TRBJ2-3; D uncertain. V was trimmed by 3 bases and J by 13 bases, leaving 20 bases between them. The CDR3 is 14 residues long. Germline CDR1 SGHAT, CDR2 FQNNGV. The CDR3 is CASSLGVADSTKYF. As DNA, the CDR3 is TGTGCCAGCAGCTTGGGTGTTGCTGACTCTACCAAGTATTTT.

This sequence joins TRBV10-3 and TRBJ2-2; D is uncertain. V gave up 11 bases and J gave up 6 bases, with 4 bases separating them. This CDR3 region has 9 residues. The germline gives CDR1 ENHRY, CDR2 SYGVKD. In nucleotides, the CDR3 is TGTGCCGGGGCCGGGGAGCTGTTTTTT. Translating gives CAGAGELFF.

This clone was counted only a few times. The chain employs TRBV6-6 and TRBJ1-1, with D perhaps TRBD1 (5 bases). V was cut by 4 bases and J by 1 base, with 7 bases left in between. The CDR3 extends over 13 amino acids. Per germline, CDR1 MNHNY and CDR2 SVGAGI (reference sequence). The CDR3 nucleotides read TGTGCCAGCAGTTCAGGGTCGAACACTGAAGCTTTCTTT. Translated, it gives CASSSGSNTEAFF.

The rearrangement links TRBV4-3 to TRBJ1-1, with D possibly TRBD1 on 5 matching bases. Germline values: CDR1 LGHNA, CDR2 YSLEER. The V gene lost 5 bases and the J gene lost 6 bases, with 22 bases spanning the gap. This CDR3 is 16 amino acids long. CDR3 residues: CASSSGSVGWDAEAFF. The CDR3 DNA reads TGCGCCAGCAGCTCGGGGTCGGTAGGGTGGGACGCTGAAGCTTTCTTT.

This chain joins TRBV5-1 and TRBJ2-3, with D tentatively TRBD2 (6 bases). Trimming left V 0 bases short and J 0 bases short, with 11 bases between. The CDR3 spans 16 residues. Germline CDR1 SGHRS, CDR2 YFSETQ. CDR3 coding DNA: TGCGCCAGCAGCTTGGCGCTAGCGAAGAGCACAGATACGCAGTATTTT. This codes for CASSLALAKSTDTQYF.

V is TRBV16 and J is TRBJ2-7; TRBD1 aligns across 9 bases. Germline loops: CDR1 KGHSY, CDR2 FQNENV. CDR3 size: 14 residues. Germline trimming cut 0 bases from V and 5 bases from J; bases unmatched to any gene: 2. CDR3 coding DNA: TGTGCCAGCAGCCAATCCGGGACAGGGAACGAGCAGTACTTC. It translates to CASSQSGTGNEQYF.

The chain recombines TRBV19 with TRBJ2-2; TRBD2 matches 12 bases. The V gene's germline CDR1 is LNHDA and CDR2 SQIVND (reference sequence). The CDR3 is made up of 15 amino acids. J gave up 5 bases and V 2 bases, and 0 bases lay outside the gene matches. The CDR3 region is CASSILAGGTGELFF. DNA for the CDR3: TGTGCCAGTAGTATACTAGCGGGAGGGACCGGGGAGCTGTTTTTT.

As DNA, the CDR3 is TGTGCCAGCAGTTACAGAGCAGCCCAAGAGACCCAGTACTTC. The encoded protein is CASSYRAAQETQYF. The J gene is TRBJ2-5, the V gene TRBV6-6; no reliable D call. Germline V gives CDR1 MNHNY, CDR2 SVGAGI (reference sequence). Trimming took 2 bases from V and 1 from J, leaving 8 bases between them. The CDR3 length is 14 residues.

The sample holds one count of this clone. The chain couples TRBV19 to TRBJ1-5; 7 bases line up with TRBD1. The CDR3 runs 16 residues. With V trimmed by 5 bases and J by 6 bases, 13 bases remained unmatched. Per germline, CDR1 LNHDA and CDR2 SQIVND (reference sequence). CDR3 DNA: TGTGCCAGTAGTCCTGGTCGACAGGGTAAGGGTCAGCCCCAGCATTTT. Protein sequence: CASSPGRQGKGQPQHF. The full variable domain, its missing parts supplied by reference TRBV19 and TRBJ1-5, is DGGITQSPKYLFRKEGQNVTLSCEQNLNHDAMYWYRQDPGQGLRLIYYSQIVNDFQKGDIAEGYSVSREKKESFPLTVTSAQKNPTAFYLCASSPGRQGKGQPQHFGDGTRLSIL.